This T cell receptor beta chain was sequenced during a study of T cells in localized non-small cell lung cancer. Libraries were prepared by immunoSEQ multiplex PCR; TCRdb keeps only in-frame clonotypes and omits some of them. The sample holds some 15,000 clones, roughly 85% seen once. The sample consisted of peripheral blood, taken before any cancer treatment. This clonotype originated in a woman aged 40-75 years with stage I lung adenocarcinoma.

CDR3 protein: CATGSGPRNTIYF. As DNA, the CDR3 is TGTGCCACCGGATCGGGGCCAAGAAACACCATATATTTT. The rearrangement joins TRBV15 to TRBJ1-3, with D tentatively TRBD1 (5 bases). CDR1 and CDR2 (germline): LNHNV, YYDKDF (reference sequence). Trimming shortened V by 8 bases and J by 5 bases, and 13 bases separated the two germline ends. The CDR3 is 13 residues long.